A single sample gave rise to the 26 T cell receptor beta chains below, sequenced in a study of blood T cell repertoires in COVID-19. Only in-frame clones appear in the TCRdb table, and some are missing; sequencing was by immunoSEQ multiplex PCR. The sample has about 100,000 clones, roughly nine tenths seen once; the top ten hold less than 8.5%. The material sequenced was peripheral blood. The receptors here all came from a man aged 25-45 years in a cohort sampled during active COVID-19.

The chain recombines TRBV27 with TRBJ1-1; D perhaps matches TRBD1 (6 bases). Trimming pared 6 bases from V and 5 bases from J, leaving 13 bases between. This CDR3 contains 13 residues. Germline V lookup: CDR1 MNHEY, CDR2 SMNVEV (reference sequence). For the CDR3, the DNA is TGTGCCAGCAGCCTACAGGGAAGGACTGAAGCTTTCTTT. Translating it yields CASSLQGRTEAFF.

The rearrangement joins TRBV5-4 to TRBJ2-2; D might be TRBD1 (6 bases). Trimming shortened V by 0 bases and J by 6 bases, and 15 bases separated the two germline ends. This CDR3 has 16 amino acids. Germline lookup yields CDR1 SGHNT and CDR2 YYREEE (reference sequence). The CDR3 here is CASSLGGRGAAGELFF. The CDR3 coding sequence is TGTGCCAGCAGCTTGGGGGGCAGGGGTGCCGCCGGGGAGCTGTTTTTT.

The CDR3 loop is CASSPSVTGELFF. CDR3 bases: TGTGCCAGCTCACCTTCGGTCACCGGGGAGCTGTTTTTT. J is TRBJ2-2 and V is TRBV18, with D unresolved. The CDR3 has 13 amino acids. Trimming took off 3 bases at V and 4 bases at J, with 6 bases between the two ends. In germline, CDR1 is KGHSH, CDR2 LQKENI.

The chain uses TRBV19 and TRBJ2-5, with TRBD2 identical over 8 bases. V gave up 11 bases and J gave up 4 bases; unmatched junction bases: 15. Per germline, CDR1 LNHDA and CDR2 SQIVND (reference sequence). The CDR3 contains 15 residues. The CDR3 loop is CAHDPTGGVRETQYF. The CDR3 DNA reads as TGTGCCCATGACCCAACGGGGGGGGTACGAGAGACCCAGTACTTC.

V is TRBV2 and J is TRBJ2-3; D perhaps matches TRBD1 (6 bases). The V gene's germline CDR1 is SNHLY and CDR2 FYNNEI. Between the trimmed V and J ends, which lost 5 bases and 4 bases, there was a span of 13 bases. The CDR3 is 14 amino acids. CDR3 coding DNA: TGTGCCAGCAGTCGAAGCAACAGGGCAGATACGCAGTATTTT. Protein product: CASSRSNRADTQYF.

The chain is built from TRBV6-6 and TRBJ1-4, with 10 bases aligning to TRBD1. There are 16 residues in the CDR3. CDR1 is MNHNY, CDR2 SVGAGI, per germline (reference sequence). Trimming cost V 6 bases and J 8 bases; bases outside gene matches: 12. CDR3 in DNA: TGTGCCAGCAGCCCCCCACGGGACAGGGGCTCCGAAAAACTGTTTTTT. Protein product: CASSPPRDRGSEKLFF.

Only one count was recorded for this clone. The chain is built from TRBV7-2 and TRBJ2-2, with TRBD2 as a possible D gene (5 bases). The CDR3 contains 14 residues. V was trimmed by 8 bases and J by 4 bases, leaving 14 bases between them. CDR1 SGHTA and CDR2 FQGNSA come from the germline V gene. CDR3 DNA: TGTGCCAGCGAACCGGGGATGGGCACCGGGGAGCTGTTTTTT. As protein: CASEPGMGTGELFF.

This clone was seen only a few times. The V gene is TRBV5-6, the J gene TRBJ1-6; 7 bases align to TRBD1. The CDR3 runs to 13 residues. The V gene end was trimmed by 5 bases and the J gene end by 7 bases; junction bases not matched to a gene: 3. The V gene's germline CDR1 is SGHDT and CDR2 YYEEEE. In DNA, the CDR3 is TGTGCCAGCAGGGGACAGCAAAATTCACCCCTCCACTTT. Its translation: CASRGQQNSPLHF. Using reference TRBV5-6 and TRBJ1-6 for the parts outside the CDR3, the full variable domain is DAGVTQSPTHLIKTRGQQVTLRCSPKSGHDTVSWYQQALGQGPQFIFQYYEEEERQRGNFPDRFSGHQFPNYSSELNVNALLLGDSALYLCASRGQQNSPLHFGNGTRLTVT.

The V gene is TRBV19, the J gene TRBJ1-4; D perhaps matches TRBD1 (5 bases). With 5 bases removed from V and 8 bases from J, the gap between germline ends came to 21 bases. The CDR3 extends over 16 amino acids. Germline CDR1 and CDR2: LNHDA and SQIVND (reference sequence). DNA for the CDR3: TGTGCCAGTAGTGATACGCCTGGGGGGGGAGGCGAAAAACTGTTTTTT. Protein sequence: CASSDTPGGGGEKLFF.

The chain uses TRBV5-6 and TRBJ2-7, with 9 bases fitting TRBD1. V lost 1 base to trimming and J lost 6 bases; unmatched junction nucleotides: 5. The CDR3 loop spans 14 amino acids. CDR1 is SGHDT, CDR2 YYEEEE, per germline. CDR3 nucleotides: TGTGCCAGCAGCTTGTGGGACAGGGTTGGCGAGCAGTACTTC. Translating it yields CASSLWDRVGEQYF.

The CDR3 sequence: CASSLAQETQYF. In DNA, the CDR3 is TGCGCCAGCAGCCTGGCACAAGAGACCCAGTACTTC. V and J are TRBV5-1 and TRBJ2-5, with no clear D. V dropped 4 bases and J dropped 2 bases, with 6 bases sitting between them. CDR1 SGHRS and CDR2 YFSETQ come from the germline V gene. This CDR3 is built from 12 residues.

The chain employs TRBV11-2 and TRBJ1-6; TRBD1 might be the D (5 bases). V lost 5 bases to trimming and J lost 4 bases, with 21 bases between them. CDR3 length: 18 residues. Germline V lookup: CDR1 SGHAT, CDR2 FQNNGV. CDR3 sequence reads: CASSPGGEHTWYNSPLHF. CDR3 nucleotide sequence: TGTGCCAGCAGCCCGGGGGGGGAACATACTTGGTATAATTCACCCCTCCACTTT.

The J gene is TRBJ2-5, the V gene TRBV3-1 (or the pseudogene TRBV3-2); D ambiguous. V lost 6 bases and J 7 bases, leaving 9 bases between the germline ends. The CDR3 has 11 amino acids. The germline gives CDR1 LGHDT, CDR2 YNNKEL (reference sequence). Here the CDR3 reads CASSQDSTQYF. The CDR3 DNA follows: TGTGCCAGCAGTCAGGATTCGACCCAGTACTTC.

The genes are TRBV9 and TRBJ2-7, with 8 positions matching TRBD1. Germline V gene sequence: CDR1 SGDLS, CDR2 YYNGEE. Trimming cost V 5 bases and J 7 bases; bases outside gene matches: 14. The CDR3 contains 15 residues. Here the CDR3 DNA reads TGTGCCAGCAGTGGGACCGGGACAGGTTCTTGGGAGCAGTACTTC. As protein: CASSGTGTGSWEQYF.

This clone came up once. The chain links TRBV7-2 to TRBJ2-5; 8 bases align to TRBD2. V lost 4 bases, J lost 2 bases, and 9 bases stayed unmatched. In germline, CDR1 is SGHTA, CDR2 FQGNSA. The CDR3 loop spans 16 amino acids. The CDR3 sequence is CASSSPARGVQETQYF. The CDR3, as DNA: TGTGCCAGCAGCTCCCCCGCGCGGGGGGTACAAGAGACCCAGTACTTC.

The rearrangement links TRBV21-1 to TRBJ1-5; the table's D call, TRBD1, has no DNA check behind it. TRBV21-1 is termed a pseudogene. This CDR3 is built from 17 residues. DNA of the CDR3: TGTGCCAGCAGCGCCCGGGACAGGGGGCAAGGCAATCAGCCCCAGCATTTT. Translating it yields CASSARDRGQGNQPQHF.

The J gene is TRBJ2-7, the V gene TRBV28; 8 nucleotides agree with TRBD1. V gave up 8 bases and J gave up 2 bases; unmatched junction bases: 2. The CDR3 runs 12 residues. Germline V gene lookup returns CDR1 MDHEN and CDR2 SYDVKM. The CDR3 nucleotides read TGTGCCAGCGGGACAGGAGCCTACGAGCAGTACTTC. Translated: CASGTGAYEQYF.

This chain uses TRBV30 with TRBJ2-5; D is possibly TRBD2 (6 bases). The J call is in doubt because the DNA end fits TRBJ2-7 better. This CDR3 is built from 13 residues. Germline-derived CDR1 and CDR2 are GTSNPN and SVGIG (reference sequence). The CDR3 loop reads CASVGGSSYEQYF. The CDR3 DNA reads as TGTGCCTCGGTGGGGGGTAGCTCCTACGAGCAGTACTTC.

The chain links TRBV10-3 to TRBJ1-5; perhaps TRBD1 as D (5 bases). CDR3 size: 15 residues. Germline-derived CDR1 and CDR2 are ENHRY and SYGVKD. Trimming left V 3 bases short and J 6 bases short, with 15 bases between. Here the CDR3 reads CAISEFPGSGQPQHF. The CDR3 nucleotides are TGTGCCATCAGTGAATTCCCAGGGTCGGGTCAGCCCCAGCATTTT.

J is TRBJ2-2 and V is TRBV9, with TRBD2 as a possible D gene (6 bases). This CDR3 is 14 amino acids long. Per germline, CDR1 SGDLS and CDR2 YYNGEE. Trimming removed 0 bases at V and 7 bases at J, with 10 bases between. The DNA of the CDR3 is TGTGCCAGCAGCGTAGTTGGGGGGTTCGGGGAGCTGTTTTTT. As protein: CASSVVGGFGELFF.

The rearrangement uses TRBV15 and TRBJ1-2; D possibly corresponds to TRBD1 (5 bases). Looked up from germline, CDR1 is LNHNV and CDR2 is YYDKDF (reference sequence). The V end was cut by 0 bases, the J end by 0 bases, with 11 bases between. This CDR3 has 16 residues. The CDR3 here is CATSRDQGRTNYGYTF. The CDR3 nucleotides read TGTGCCACCAGCAGAGATCAGGGAAGGACTAACTATGGCTACACCTTC.

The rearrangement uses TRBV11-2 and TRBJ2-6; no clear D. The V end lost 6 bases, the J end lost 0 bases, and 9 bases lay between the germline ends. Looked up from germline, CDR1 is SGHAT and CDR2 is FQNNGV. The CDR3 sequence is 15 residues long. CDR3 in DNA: TGTGCCAGCAGAACTAAAAGCTCTGGGGCCAACGTCCTGACTTTC. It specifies CASRTKSSGANVLTF.

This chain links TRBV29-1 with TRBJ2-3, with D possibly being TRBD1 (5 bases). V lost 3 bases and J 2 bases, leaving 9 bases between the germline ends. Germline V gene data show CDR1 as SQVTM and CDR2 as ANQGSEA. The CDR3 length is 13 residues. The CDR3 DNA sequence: TGCAGCGTTGAGGCAGGGAACACAGATACGCAGTATTTT. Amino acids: CSVEAGNTDTQYF.

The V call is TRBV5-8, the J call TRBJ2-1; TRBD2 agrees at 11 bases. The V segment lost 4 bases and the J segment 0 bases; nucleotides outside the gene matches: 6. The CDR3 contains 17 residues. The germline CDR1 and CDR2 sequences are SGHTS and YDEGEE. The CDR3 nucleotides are TGTGCCAGCAGCCTGACTAGCGGGGCCCCCTCCTACAATGAGCAGTTCTTC. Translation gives CASSLTSGAPSYNEQFF. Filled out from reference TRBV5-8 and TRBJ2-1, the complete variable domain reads EAGVTQSPTHLIKTRGQQATLRCSPISGHTSVYWYQQALGLGLQFLLWYDEGEERNRGNFPPRFSGRQFPNYSSELNVNALELEDSALYLCASSLTSGAPSYNEQFFGPGTRLTVL.

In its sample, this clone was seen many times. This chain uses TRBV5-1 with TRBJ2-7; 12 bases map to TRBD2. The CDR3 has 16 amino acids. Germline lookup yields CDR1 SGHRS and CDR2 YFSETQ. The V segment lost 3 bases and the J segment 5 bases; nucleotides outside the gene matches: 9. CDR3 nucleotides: TGCGCCAGCAGCTGGAGGGCTAGCGGGGGGGCCGACGAGCAGTACTTC. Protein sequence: CASSWRASGGADEQYF. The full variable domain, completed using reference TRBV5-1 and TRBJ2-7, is KAGVTQTPRYLIKTRGQQVTLSCSPISGHRSVSWYQQTPGQGLQFLFEYFSETQRNKGNFPGRFSGRQFSNSRSEMNVSTLELGDSALYLCASSWRASGGADEQYFGPGTRLTVT.

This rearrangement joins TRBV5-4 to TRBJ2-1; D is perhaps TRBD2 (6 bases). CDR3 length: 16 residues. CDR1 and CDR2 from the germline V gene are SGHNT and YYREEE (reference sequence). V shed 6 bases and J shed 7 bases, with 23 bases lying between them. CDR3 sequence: CASNEGGVGPENEQFF. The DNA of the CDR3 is TGTGCCAGCAACGAAGGCGGGGTAGGTCCGGAGAATGAGCAGTTCTTC.